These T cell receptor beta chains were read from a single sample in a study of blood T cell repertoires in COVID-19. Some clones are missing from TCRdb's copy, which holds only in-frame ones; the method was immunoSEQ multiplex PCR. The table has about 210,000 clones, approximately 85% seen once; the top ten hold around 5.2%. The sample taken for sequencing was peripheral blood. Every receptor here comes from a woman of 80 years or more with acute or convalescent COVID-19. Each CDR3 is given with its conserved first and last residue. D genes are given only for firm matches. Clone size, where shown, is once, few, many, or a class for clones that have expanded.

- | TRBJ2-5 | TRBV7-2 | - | TGTGCCCTGGGGGTCGGGGGGCTGGAGACCCAGTACTTC | CALGVGGLETQYF
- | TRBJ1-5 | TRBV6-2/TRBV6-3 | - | TGTGCCAGCAGTTCCCGCGGCGGGGGGGTCGGCAATCAGCCCCAGCATTTT | CASSSRGGGVGNQPQHF
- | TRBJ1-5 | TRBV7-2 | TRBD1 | TGTGCCAGCAGCTTTACCGACAGGGCTTCGCCCCAGCATTTT | CASSFTDRASPQHF
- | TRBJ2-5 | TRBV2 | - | TGTGCCAGCAGTGTAGGGGTGGTGACCCAGTACTTC | CASSVGVVTQYF
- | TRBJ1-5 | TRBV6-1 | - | TGTGCCAGCAGTGATAGCGGGATTGGCAATCAGCCCCAGCATTTT | CASSDSGIGNQPQHF
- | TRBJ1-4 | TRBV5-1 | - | TGCGCCAGCAGCTCAGGGATTGCAACTAATGAAAAACTGTTTTTT | CASSSGIATNEKLFF
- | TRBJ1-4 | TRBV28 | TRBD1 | TGTGCCAGCAGTTTAAGACAGGGGGCACTGTTTTTT | CASSLRQGALFF
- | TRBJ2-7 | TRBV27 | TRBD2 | TGTGCCAGCAGTTTATCTTCGGGACTAGGTCCCTACGAGCAGTACTTC | CASSLSSGLGPYEQYF
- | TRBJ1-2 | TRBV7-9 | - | TGTGCCAGCAGCCCTACAGGGTACTATGGCTACACCTTC | CASSPTGYYGYTF
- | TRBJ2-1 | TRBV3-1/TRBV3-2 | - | TGTGCCAGCAGCCACTCGGGCGGGCCCTTCAATGAGCAGTTCTTC | CASSHSGGPFNEQFF
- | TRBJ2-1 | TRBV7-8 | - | TGTGCCAGCAGCACGCTCGATTGGAGTGAGCAGTTCTTC | CASSTLDWSEQFF
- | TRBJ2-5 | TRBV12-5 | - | TGTGCTAGTGCCGGGCAGGGGGGAGAGACCCAGTACTTC | CASAGQGGETQYF
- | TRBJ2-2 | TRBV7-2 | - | TGTGCCAGCAGCTTGGCCCCCAGCGCGAACACCGGGGAGCTGTTTTTT | CASSLAPSANTGELFF
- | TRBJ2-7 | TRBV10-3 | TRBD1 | TGTGCCATCAGTGAGTCGATAGGGCAGGGGGCCTTCGAGCAGTACTTC | CAISESIGQGAFEQYF
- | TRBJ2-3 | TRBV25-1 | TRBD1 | TGTGCCAGCAGTAACGACAGGGGGCAGACAGATACGCAGTATTTT | CASSNDRGQTDTQYF
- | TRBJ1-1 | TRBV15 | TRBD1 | TGTGCCACCAGCGGGACAGGGTTGCACACTGAAGCTTTCTTT | CATSGTGLHTEAFF
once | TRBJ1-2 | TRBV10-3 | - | TGTGCCATCAGTGAAAGTCAGGGTGATCTCTATGGCTACACCTTC | CAISESQGDLYGYTF
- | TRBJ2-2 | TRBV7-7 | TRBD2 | TGTGCTAGCAGCCCCGAGCTAGCGGGAGGCAACACCGGGGAGCTGTTTTTT | CASSPELAGGNTGELFF
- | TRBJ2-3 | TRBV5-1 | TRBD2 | TGCGCCAGCGCAACTAGCGGAGGAACAGATACGCAGTATTTT | CASATSGGTDTQYF
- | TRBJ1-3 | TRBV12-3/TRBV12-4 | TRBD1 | TGTGCCAGCAGTCGGGACAGGGGAAACACCATATATTTT | CASSRDRGNTIYF